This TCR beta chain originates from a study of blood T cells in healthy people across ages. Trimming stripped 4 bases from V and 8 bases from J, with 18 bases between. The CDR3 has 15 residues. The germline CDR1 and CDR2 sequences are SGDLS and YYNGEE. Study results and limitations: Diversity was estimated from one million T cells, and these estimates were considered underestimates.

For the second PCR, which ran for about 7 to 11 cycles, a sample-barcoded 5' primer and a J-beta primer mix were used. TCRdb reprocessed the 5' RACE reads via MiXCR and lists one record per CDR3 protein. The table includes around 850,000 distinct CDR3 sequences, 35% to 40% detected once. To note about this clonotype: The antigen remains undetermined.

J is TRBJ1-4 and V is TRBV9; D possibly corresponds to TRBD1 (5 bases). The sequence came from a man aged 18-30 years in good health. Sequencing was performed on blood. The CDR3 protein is CASSLAGAEWEKLFF. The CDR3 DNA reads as TGTGCCAGCAGCCTCGCCGGGGCGGAGTGGGAAAAACTGTTTTTT. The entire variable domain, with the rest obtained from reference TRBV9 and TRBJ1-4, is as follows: DSGVTQTPKHLITATGQRVTLRCSPRSGDLSVYWYQQSLDQGLQFLIQYYNGEERAKGNILERFSAQQFPDLHSELNLSSLELGDSALYFCASSLAGAEWEKLFFGSGTQLSVL.